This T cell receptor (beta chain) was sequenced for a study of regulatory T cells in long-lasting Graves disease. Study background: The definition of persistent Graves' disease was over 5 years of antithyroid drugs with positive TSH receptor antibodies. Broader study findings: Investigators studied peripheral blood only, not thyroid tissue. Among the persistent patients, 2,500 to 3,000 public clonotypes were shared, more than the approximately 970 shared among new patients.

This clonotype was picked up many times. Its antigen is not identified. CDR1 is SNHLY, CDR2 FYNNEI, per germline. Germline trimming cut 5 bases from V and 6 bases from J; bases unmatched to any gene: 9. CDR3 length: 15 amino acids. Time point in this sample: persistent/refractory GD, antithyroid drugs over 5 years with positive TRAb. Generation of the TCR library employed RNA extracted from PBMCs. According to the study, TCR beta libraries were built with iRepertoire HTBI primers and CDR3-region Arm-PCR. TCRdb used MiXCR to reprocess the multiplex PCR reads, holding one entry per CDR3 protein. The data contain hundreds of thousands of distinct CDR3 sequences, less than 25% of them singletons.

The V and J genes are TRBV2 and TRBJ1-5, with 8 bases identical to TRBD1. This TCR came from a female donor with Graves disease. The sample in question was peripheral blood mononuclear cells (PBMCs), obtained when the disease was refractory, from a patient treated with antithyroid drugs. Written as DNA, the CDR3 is TGTGCCAGCAGTACGTACAGGGGGTCTGGTCAGCCCCAGCATTTT. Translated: CASSTYRGSGQPQHF.